Below are 16 T cell receptor beta chains sequenced from a single sample in a study of blood T cells in healthy people across ages. A second about 6 to 11 cycle PCR used barcoded and J-beta primers. MiXCR was run by TCRdb on the 5' RACE reads, yielding one entry per CDR3 protein. The repertoire has around 1,800,000 distinct CDR3 sequences, about 39% of them found once; the top ten carry 23%. Sequenced input: blood. The source is a human donor in good health.

The gene calls are TRBV2 and TRBJ2-5; D is perhaps TRBD2 (6 bases). From germline, CDR1 is SNHLY and CDR2 FYNNEI. Deletions cut 6 bases from V and 5 bases from J, with 10 bases between. The CDR3 contains 12 residues. The DNA for the CDR3 is TGTGCCAGCAGAAGGGAGGAGGAGACCCAGTACTTC. It encodes CASRREEETQYF.

The rearrangement uses TRBV5-1 and TRBJ2-1; 12 positions agree with TRBD1. The CDR3 is made up of 14 amino acids. The germline V gene has CDR1 SGHRS and CDR2 YFSETQ. Unmatched junction bases numbered 2, after V lost 4 bases and J lost 6 bases. In DNA, the CDR3 is TGCGCCAGCAGCCGGGGACAGGGGGCCAATGAGCAGTTCTTC. Amino acid sequence: CASSRGQGANEQFF.

In regard to this clonotype: At one end the junction does not follow the germline gene, possibly because of a read error. The CDR3 here is CATGTAPSSYNEQLF. The CDR3 DNA is TGTGCCACCGGGACCGCTCCAAGCTCCTACAATGAGCAGTTATTC. The gene calls are TRBV10-3 and TRBJ2-1; D may match TRBD1 or TRBD2 (5 bases each). CDR1 and CDR2 (germline): ENHRY, SYGVKD. There are 15 residues in the CDR3.

This clonotype was recorded only once. This rearrangement joins TRBV18 to TRBJ2-1; the D is unclear. The length of the CDR3 is 15 residues. The germline V and J ends were trimmed by 1 base and 5 bases, with 12 bases remaining between them. Germline CDR1 is KGHSH and CDR2 is LQKENI. The CDR3 region is CASSPRDAPDNEQFF. The CDR3 DNA reads TGTGCCAGCTCACCACGAGACGCTCCGGACAATGAGCAGTTCTTC.

The V call is TRBV7-2, the J call TRBJ2-1; 8 nucleotides agree with TRBD1. The germline CDR1 and CDR2 sequences are SGHTA and FQGNSA. This CDR3 comprises 15 residues. V gave up 5 bases and J gave up 4 bases; unmatched junction bases: 7. CDR3: CASSDQGAAYNEQFF. In nucleotides, the CDR3 is TGTGCCAGCAGCGATCAGGGGGCCGCATACAATGAGCAGTTCTTC.

J is TRBJ2-1 and V is TRBV19; 9 positions agree with TRBD1. The CDR3 loop spans 17 amino acids. The V gene's germline CDR1 is LNHDA and CDR2 SQIVND (reference sequence). With V trimmed by 3 bases and J by 4 bases, 10 bases remained unmatched. CDR3 DNA sequence: TGTGCCAGTAGTATCTTACCGGGACAGGGTAGATACAATGAGCAGTTCTTC. This codes for CASSILPGQGRYNEQFF.

This chain joins TRBV3-1 and TRBJ1-2, with TRBD1 as a possible D gene (6 bases). Germline V lookup: CDR1 LGHDT, CDR2 YNNKEL (reference sequence). The CDR3 contains 16 residues. V was cut by 2 bases and J by 6 bases, with 19 bases left in between. As DNA, the CDR3 is TGTGCCAGCAGCCAAATATCAACAGGGATGTTCGATGGCTACACCTTC. This translates into CASSQISTGMFDGYTF.

V usage is TRBV20-1 and J usage is TRBJ2-7; D perhaps matches TRBD1 (5 bases). The V gene lost 0 bases and the J gene lost 0 bases, with 12 bases spanning the gap. Germline CDR1 DFQATT, CDR2 SNEGSKA (reference sequence). This CDR3 is built from 15 residues. Written as DNA, the CDR3 is TGCAGTGCTAGAGATTTGACAGTTTTCTCCTACGAGCAGTACTTC. Its protein is CSARDLTVFSYEQYF.

The V gene is TRBV29-1, the J gene TRBJ2-1, with TRBD1 matching 9 bases. Trimming cost V 0 bases and J 6 bases; bases outside gene matches: 6. CDR3 length: 15 residues. The germline V gene has CDR1 SQVTM and CDR2 ANQGSEA. The CDR3, as DNA: TGCAGCGTTGAAGACGAAGGACAGGGGTTCAATGAGCAGTTCTTC. Encoded protein: CSVEDEGQGFNEQFF.

In regard to this clonotype: A much larger clonotype is one base distant, so this may be a read error. The chain recombines TRBV11-2 with TRBJ2-7; TRBD1 agrees at 9 bases. This CDR3 has 17 residues. V lost 1 base and J lost 3; bases outside the gene matches: 10. Germline-derived CDR1 and CDR2 are SGHAT and FQNNGV. For the CDR3, the DNA is TGTGCCAGCAGCTTAGCCCAAGCCGGGACAGGGCGCTACGAGCAGTACTTC. Its protein product is CASSLAQAGTGRYEQYF.

The sample holds a few counts of this clonotype. V gene TRBV27 combines with J gene TRBJ1-4, with 7 bases lining up with TRBD1. V was pared by 4 bases and J by 9 bases, with 5 bases of the junction left unmatched. This CDR3 spans 13 amino acids. Germline-derived CDR1 and CDR2 are MNHEY and SMNVEV (reference sequence). CDR3 amino acids: CASSYSRGKKLFF. CDR3 bases: TGTGCCAGCAGTTACTCCAGGGGGAAAAAACTGTTTTTT.

Of note for this clonotype: A clone one base away is much larger, so this may be a read error. The rearrangement uses TRBV7-2 and TRBJ2-3, with a possible D match to TRBD2 (6 bases). Per the germline V gene, CDR1 is SGHTA and CDR2 is FQGNSA. The germline V and J ends were trimmed by 8 bases and 8 bases, with 17 bases remaining between them. This CDR3 has 13 amino acids. The CDR3 bases are TGTGCCAGCGGCTCAGAGAACGGGGGTACGCAGTATTTT. This translates into CASGSENGGTQYF.

This CDR3 reads CASSYVGTHLSEAFF. The CDR3 DNA follows: TGTGCCAGCAGCTACGTGGGCACGCACCTAAGTGAAGCTTTCTTT. The rearrangement joins TRBV6-5 to TRBJ1-1; D is undetermined. Trimming took 6 bases from V and 7 from J, leaving 21 bases between them. The CDR3 covers 15 residues. Germline V gives CDR1 MNHEY, CDR2 SVGAGI.

This clonotype was counted a few times. The chain links TRBV7-9 to TRBJ2-3; 11 bases are shared with TRBD1. The CDR3 extends over 15 amino acids. CDR1 and CDR2 (germline): SEHNR, FQNEAQ (reference sequence). Unmatched junction bases numbered 5, after V lost 4 bases and J lost 5 bases. The CDR3: CASSWTGGAGDTQYF. CDR3 sequence (DNA): TGTGCCAGCAGCTGGACAGGGGGCGCCGGAGATACGCAGTATTTT.

The rearrangement links TRBV5-6 to TRBJ2-3; 8 bases align to TRBD2. The ends lost 7 bases at V and 1 base at J; junction bases unmatched: 2. Germline CDR1 and CDR2: SGHDT and YYEEEE. The CDR3 covers 13 residues. CDR3 DNA: TGTGCCAGCGTGACTAGCGGCACAGATACGCAGTATTTT. It specifies CASVTSGTDTQYF.

V gene TRBV6-1 combines with J gene TRBJ1-2; D not resolved. This CDR3 spans 14 amino acids. V was shortened by 2 bases and J by 6 bases, with 13 bases between the two germline ends. The germline V gene encodes CDR1 MNHNS and CDR2 SASEGT. The CDR3 region is CASSESGLFNGYTF. CDR3 nucleotides: TGTGCCAGCAGTGAATCCGGGTTGTTCAATGGCTACACCTTC.